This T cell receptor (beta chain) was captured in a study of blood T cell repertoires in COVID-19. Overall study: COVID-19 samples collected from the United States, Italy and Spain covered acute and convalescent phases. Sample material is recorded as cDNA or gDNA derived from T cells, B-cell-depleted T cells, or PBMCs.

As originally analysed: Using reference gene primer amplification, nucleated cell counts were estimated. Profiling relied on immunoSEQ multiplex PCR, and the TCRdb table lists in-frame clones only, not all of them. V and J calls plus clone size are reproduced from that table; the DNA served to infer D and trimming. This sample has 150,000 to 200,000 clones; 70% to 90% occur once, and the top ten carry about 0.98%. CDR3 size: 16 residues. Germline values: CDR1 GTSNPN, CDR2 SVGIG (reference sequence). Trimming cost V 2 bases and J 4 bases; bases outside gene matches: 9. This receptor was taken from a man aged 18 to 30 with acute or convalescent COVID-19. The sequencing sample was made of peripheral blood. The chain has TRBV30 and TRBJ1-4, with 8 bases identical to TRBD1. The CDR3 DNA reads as TGTGCCTGGAGTCAACTCAGGGGGCAAGATAATGAAAAACTGTTTTTT. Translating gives CAWSQLRGQDNEKLFF.